This T cell receptor (beta chain) came from a study of cytomegalovirus exposure and HLA in healthy donors. A multiplex PCR was run with 60 Vbeta primers and 13 Jbeta primers. Libraries were prepared by immunoSEQ multiplex PCR; TCRdb keeps only in-frame clonotypes and omits some of them. The data show about 170,000 clones, roughly 67% seen once. Germline V gene sequence: CDR1 SGHVS, CDR2 FQNEAQ. There are 14 residues in the CDR3. J lost 4 bases, V lost 5 bases, and 6 bases had no gene match. Concerning this clone itself: Its antigen is not known.

Findings and limits, study-wide: A link between a missense DCLRE1C variant and TCR beta V- and J-gene trimming emerged from a later analysis. In vitro experiments confirmed that three CMV-associated chains were specific for CMV antigens.

The chain links TRBV7-8 to TRBJ2-7; 9 bases line up with TRBD2. The receptor's source is a woman aged 18-29 years in good health and CMV-seropositive. The sample consisted of PBMCs. The DNA for the CDR3 is TGTGCCAGCAGCATTAGCGGGGGACTGTACGAGCAGTACTTC. Encoded protein: CASSISGGLYEQYF.